A selection of T cell receptor beta chains follows, all from one sample in a study of T cells in Graves' hyperthyroidism and ophthalmopathy. MiXCR, applied by TCRdb to the multiplex PCR reads, yields one record per CDR3 protein. The sample comprises 500,000 to 650,000 distinct CDR3 sequences, 46% of which are singletons, and about 43% rests with the top ten. Source material: peripheral blood or thyroid tissue (not recorded which). These receptor sequences come from an adult woman with Graves' disease, either hyperthyroidism or ophthalmopathy (not recorded which). The conserved cysteine and the conserved F or W are not part of the CDR3 here.

TRBJ2-2	TRBV2	AIRPLTGELF
TRBJ1-5	TRBV11-2	ASSEGRSQPQH
TRBJ1-2	TRBV10-3	AISGYTGSYGYT
TRBJ2-7	TRBV7-9	ASSHRDNPYEQY
TRBJ2-2	TRBV7-9	ASSLGTMNTGELF
TRBJ1-2	TRBV6-2/TRBV6-3	ASSRRETNYGYT
TRBJ1-4	TRBV7-9	ASSLGGRNEKLF
TRBJ2-7	TRBV11-2	ASSSGTGFVEQY
TRBJ2-6	TRBV15	ATSKDRGANVLT
TRBJ2-7	TRBV24-1	ATSDMVHWY
TRBJ1-2	TRBV9	ASSVDSLRGYT
TRBJ2-1	TRBV24-1	ATSDWRTFNEQF
TRBJ1-2	TRBV10-3	AIRPGTGGYT
TRBJ2-7	TRBV7-9	ASGLTEESYEQY
TRBJ1-4	TRBV13	ASSFSTGLSEKLF
TRBJ1-2	TRBV9	ASSVPGADYGYT
TRBJ1-2	TRBV20-1	SARAEGNYGYT
TRBJ2-7	TRBV7-2	ASSWSYEQY
TRBJ2-5	TRBV28	ASSSPGGVGETQY
TRBJ2-7	TRBV5-4	ASSFGPEQIDGEQY
TRBJ1-1	TRBV6-1	ASLTWTGTEAF
TRBJ1-6	TRBV7-9	ASSFHTNSPLH
TRBJ2-2	TRBV12-3/TRBV12-4	ASSQRDWTGELF
TRBJ2-5	TRBV9	ASSVGGMETQY
TRBJ1-5	TRBV6-1	ASSEVSSNQPQH
TRBJ1-2	TRBV29-1	SGSGGEYGYT
TRBJ2-7	TRBV29-1	SVGQGVYEQY
TRBJ2-7	TRBV4-3	ASSQLGAGGPLEEQY
TRBJ2-2	TRBV7-9	ASSLGERSTGELF
TRBJ2-7	TRBV7-9	ASSLLGSRDRGYEQY
TRBJ2-2	TRBV20-1	SARVDNTGELF
TRBJ1-2	TRBV6-6	ASIEGAGGYT
TRBJ1-6	TRBV20-1	SARELGPNNSPLH
TRBJ2-7	TRBV7-2	ASSWGQGGYEQY
TRBJ1-1	TRBV5-1	ASRTGQGRAF
TRBJ2-7	TRBV25-1	ASSESGGGQGNEQY
TRBJ1-1	TRBV7-8	ASSLGSQGRDTEAF
TRBJ1-4	TRBV7-2	ASSLGPLEEKLF
TRBJ2-5	TRBV7-9	ASSPRTEYQETQY
TRBJ2-7	TRBV29-1	SVEVPENYEQY
TRBJ1-2	TRBV2	ASSERGGYT
TRBJ1-6	TRBV20-1	SAEDRASFVGSRTLH
TRBJ2-5	TRBV6-1	PSSQKETQY